This T cell receptor (beta chain) is drawn from a study of cytomegalovirus exposure and HLA in healthy donors. Broader study findings: Across donors, most TCRs were seen rarely, yet some public ones were widespread. Altogether, some 160 TCR beta chains were recorded as cytomegalovirus-associated.

Using immunoSEQ multiplex PCR, the repertoire was profiled, and TCRdb retains in-frame clones only, with some absent. This sample has some 63,000 clones, with 89% found just once. Germline V gene lookup returns CDR1 MGHRA and CDR2 YSYEKL. The CDR3 length is 16 residues. Between the trimmed V and J ends, which lost 0 bases and 6 bases, there was a span of 15 bases. Details on this clone: Antigen specificity is unknown.

This clonotype was sampled from a young woman in good health and CMV-seronegative. The rearrangement links TRBV4-1 to TRBJ1-5, with a possible D match to TRBD1 (6 bases). The sequencing input was PBMCs. The chain's CDR3 is CASSQDQQGSGQPQHF. For the CDR3, the DNA is TGCGCCAGCAGCCAAGATCAGCAGGGGTCAGGTCAGCCCCAGCATTTT.